The sequence of this T cell receptor (beta chain) was determined in a study of cytomegalovirus exposure and HLA in healthy donors. Study-level points and caveats: TCR beta V segments were, for the most part, productive about 87% or about 30% of the time in an earlier analysis. Later analysis indicated greater clonal expansion among HLA-associated TCR beta chains than among equally common other chains.

Per the germline V gene, CDR1 is SGHRS and CDR2 is YFSETQ. This CDR3 is 15 amino acids long. The V segment lost 4 bases and the J segment 2 bases; nucleotides outside the gene matches: 6. The PCR had 60 Vbeta and 13 Jbeta primers. Per the authors' pipeline: Counted up in a later analysis, unique TCR beta chains came to some 75 million, with around 11 million shared. Profiled with immunoSEQ multiplex PCR; TCRdb holds only in-frame clones, not every one. V and J calls plus clone size are reproduced from that table; the DNA served to infer D and trimming. The top ten hold more than 0.45% of the sample, which has roughly 240,000 clones, 78% seen once. To note about this clone: The antigen is undetermined.

The sequenced material came from PBMCs. The rearrangement links TRBV5-1 to TRBJ2-3; 8 bases fit TRBD2. This receptor was taken from a boy under 18 in good health and CMV-seronegative. The CDR3 is CASSGRSGNTDTQYF. As DNA, the CDR3 is TGCGCCAGCAGCGGGCGTAGCGGGAACACAGATACGCAGTATTTT. Full variable domain (outside the CDR3, taken from reference TRBV5-1 and TRBJ2-3): KAGVTQTPRYLIKTRGQQVTLSCSPISGHRSVSWYQQTPGQGLQFLFEYFSETQRNKGNFPGRFSGRQFSNSRSEMNVSTLELGDSALYLCASSGRSGNTDTQYFGPGTRLTVL.